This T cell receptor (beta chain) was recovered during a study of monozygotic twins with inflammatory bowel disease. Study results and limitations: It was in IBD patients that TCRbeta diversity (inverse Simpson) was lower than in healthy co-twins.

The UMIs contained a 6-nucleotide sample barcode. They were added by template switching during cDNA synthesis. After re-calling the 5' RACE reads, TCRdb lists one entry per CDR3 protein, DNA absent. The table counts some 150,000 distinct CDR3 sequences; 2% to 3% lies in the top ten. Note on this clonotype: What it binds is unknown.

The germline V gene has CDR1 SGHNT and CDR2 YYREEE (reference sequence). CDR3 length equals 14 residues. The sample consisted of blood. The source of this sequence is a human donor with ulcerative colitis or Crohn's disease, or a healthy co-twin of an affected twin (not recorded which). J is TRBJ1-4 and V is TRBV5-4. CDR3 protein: CASSSGGANEKLFF.